The sequence of this T cell receptor (beta chain) was determined in a study of T cells expressing NK-cell markers. Overall study context: The eight sequenced donors comprised seven who were HCMV-seropositive and one who was seronegative. Overall study findings and caveats: Four of the donors also had these clonotypes leading their CD3+CD56-NKG2C+ fraction. For six donors, the dominant NKG2C+ clonotypes made up about 1.0-7.5% of their CD8+ T cells.

This CDR3 spans 16 amino acids. Comment on this clonotype: Its antigen remains unknown.

The TCR beta cDNA came from 5'RACE template switching with UMIs. Following a re-call of the 5' RACE reads, TCRdb has one entry per CDR3 protein and lacks DNA. The clone table shows 550,000 to 600,000 distinct CDR3 sequences, with the ten largest holding 3% to 4.5%. This clonotype was sampled from a man between 18 and 29 years old in good health. Specimen: blood T cells: a sorted CD56 or NKG2C T cell subset, CD4+ or CD8+ T cells, or bulk PBMC T cells (not recorded which). The genes are TRBV12-3 or TRBV12-4 and TRBJ2-2; TCRdb returns TRBD2, unconfirmable since there is no DNA. The CDR3 spells CASSPLERRNTGELFF.